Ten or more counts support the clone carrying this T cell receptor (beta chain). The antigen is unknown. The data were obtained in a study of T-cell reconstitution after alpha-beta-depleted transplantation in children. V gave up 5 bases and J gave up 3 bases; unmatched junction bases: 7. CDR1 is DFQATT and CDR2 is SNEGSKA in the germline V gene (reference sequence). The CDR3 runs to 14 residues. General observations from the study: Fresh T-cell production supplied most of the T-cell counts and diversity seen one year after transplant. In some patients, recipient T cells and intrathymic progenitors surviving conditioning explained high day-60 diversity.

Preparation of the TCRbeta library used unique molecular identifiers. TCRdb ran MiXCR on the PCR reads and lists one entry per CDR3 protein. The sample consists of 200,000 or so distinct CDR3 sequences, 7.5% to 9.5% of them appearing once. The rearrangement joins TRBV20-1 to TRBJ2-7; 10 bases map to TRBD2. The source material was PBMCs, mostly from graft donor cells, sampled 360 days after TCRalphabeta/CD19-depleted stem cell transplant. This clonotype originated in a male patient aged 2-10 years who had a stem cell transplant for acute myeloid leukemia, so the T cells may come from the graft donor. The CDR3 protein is CSALRTSGIYEQYF. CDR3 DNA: TGCAGTGCTCTCCGGACTAGCGGAATCTACGAGCAGTACTTC.